Below, 4 T cell receptor beta chains from the same sample are listed, as sequenced in a study of shared clonotypes between healthy human individuals. Repertoires were generated with immunoSEQ multiplex PCR, while TCRdb's copy carries only in-frame clones and drops some. The table records about 2.3 million clones, under 95% of them present only once. Sequencing was carried out using naive CD4+ T cells from PBMCs. The subset here: CD45RA+ positively selected. These receptors came from a man aged 18 to 30 in good health. Some clones in this sample may be carry-over from other donors' samples.

The chain is built from TRBV5-1 and TRBJ2-7; TRBD2 matches 14 bases. Unmatched junction bases numbered 6, after V lost 3 bases and J lost 4 bases. Germline V gene data show CDR1 as SGHRS and CDR2 as YFSETQ. CDR3 length: 16 amino acids. The CDR3 bases are TGCGCCAGCAGCTCTACCGGGACTAGCGGGAGATACGAGCAGTACTTC. Protein: CASSSTGTSGRYEQYF.

The rearrangement joins TRBV4-1 to TRBJ1-2; possible D gene TRBD1, 5 bases. There are 14 residues in the CDR3. Trimming removed 5 bases from V and 8 bases from J, with 18 bases in between. Germline CDR1 is MGHRA and CDR2 is YSYEKL. The DNA for the CDR3 is TGCGCCAGCAGCGGATACCACAGGCCCTTGGGCTACACCTTC. Translation gives CASSGYHRPLGYTF.

About this clone: Other DNA sequences in this specimen translate into the identical CDR3. The rearrangement joins TRBV30 to TRBJ2-3, with TRBD1 identical over 8 bases. This CDR3 is 13 amino acids long. Germline trimming cut 0 bases from V and 4 bases from J; bases unmatched to any gene: 0. Germline-derived CDR1 and CDR2 are GTSNPN and SVGIG (reference sequence). The CDR3 sequence: CAWSVQGADTQYF. In nucleotides, the CDR3 is TGTGCCTGGAGTGTACAGGGGGCAGATACGCAGTATTTT. Full variable domain (outside the CDR3, taken from reference TRBV30 and TRBJ2-3): SQTIHQWPATLVQPVGSPLSLECTVEGTSNPNLYWYRQAAGRGLQLLFYSVGIGQISSEVPQNLSASRPQDRQFILSSKKLLLSDSGFYLCAWSVQGADTQYFGPGTRLTVL.

J is TRBJ2-5 and V is TRBV7-9, with TRBD2 matching 7 bases. With V trimmed by 6 bases and J by 11 bases, 12 bases remained unmatched. There are 13 residues in the CDR3. Germline CDR1 is SEHNR and CDR2 is FQNEAQ (reference sequence). The CDR3 nucleotides read TGTGCCAGCAGGCCCGAGGCGGCGGGGGTGCAGTACTTC. Translation gives CASRPEAAGVQYF.